These T cell receptor beta chains were read from a single sample in a study of T cells in Graves' hyperthyroidism and ophthalmopathy. TCRdb processed the multiplex PCR reads anew with MiXCR; each CDR3 protein has one entry. The repertoire includes 560,000 or so distinct CDR3 sequences, about half of them detected once, and 8.2% sits in the top ten. Sample: peripheral blood or thyroid tissue (not recorded which). Receptors were obtained from a woman between 18 and 29 years old with Graves' hyperthyroidism. The CDR3 runs from the conserved cysteine through the conserved F or W. Each record gives: D gene, V gene, J gene, clone size, CDR3 length, CDR3 DNA, CDR3 protein. The D gene is left open where the match is weak. The listing skips clone size in some rows; elsewhere it reads once, few, many or a size class.

TRBD2	TRBV20-1	TRBJ2-7	NA	15	TGCAGTGCTAGAGATGACTCGGGAGGCATACACGAGCAGTACTTC	CSARDDSGGIHEQYF
NA	TRBV12-3/TRBV12-4	TRBJ1-2	many	12	TGTGCCAGCAGTTTAGAACGCTATGGCTACACCTTC	CASSLERYGYTF
NA	TRBV5-1	TRBJ2-7	NA	13	TGCGCCAGCAGCTTGAACGGAGACTACGAGCAGTACTTC	CASSLNGDYEQYF
NA	TRBV29-1	TRBJ1-1	NA	13	TGCAGCGTTGCTCGGGGGGCGAAAACTGAAGCTTTCTTT	CSVARGAKTEAFF
NA	TRBV2	TRBJ2-5	few	15	TGTGCCAGCAGTGATTGGGTGAAGTTGGGAGAGACCCAGTACTTC	CASSDWVKLGETQYF
TRBD1	TRBV10-3	TRBJ1-3	NA	14	TGTGCCATCAGTCGGACAGGTTTTGGGAACACCATATATTTT	CAISRTGFGNTIYF
NA	TRBV3-1	TRBJ1-1	NA	17	TGTGCCAGCAGCCAAGTGCTTATGGGATGGAGGAACACTGAAGCTTTCTTT	CASSQVLMGWRNTEAFF
NA	TRBV25-1	TRBJ1-1	many	16	TGTGCCAGCAGTGAGGGAGGAAGGGGAAGTCACACTGAAGCTTTCTTT	CASSEGGRGSHTEAFF
NA	TRBV24-1	TRBJ1-2	many	13	TGTGCCACCTCACGGCCGGGTAGAGGTGGCTACACCTTC	CATSRPGRGGYTF
NA	TRBV19	TRBJ2-7	few	15	TGTGCCAGTAGTATAGCGGGCCTAAGCTCCTACGAGCAGTACTTC	CASSIAGLSSYEQYF
NA	TRBV29-1	TRBJ1-2	many	12	TGCAGCGTCGTTCGGGACTCCTATGGCTACACCTTC	CSVVRDSYGYTF
NA	TRBV15	TRBJ1-2	many	15	TGTGCCACCAGCAGAGAGTTTGGGGGAAACTATGGCTACACCTTC	CATSREFGGNYGYTF
NA	TRBV7-8	TRBJ1-5	many	13	TGTGCCAGCAGCTTGTTACAGGGAGAGCCCCAGCATTTT	CASSLLQGEPQHF
NA	TRBV6-4	TRBJ1-6	many	12	TGTGCCAGCAGAAGAGAAGATTCACCCCTCCACTTT	CASRREDSPLHF
NA	TRBV7-3	TRBJ1-2	many	13	TGTGCCAGCAGCTTATTACCTGGCTATGGCTACACCTTC	CASSLLPGYGYTF
NA	TRBV10-3	TRBJ1-2	NA	10	TGTGCCAGCGGTAAACGTGGCTACACCTTC	CASGKRGYTF
NA	TRBV7-9	TRBJ2-2	NA	14	TGTGCCAGCAGCTTAATCCCGCAAACCGGGGAGCTGTTTTTT	CASSLIPQTGELFF
NA	TRBV29-1	TRBJ2-6	NA	14	TGCAGCGTTGACGTAGGGGACGGGGCCAACGTCCTGACTTTC	CSVDVGDGANVLTF
TRBD2	TRBV20-1	TRBJ2-7	NA	15	TGCAGTGCTGGTCCAGCGGGAGAAAACATCTACGAGCAGTACTTC	CSAGPAGENIYEQYF
TRBD1	TRBV20-1	TRBJ1-1	NA	15	TGCAGTGCTACGCACTACAGGGGGCTGGGCACTGAAGCTTTCTTT	CSATHYRGLGTEAFF
NA	TRBV7-9	TRBJ2-6	few	17	TGTGCCAGCAGACCGAGGGACTGGAGCTCTGGGGCCAACGTCCTGACTTTC	CASRPRDWSSGANVLTF
NA	TRBV6-5	TRBJ1-6	NA	13	TGTGCCATCAGCCCCCCATATAATTCACCCCTCCACTTT	CAISPPYNSPLHF
NA	TRBV18	TRBJ2-7	NA	15	TGTGCCAGCTCACCACCGGGACGGTCCCCGTACGAGCAGTACTTC	CASSPPGRSPYEQYF
TRBD2	TRBV4-3	TRBJ2-2	NA	14	TGCGCCAGCAGCCAAGCTAGCGGTCACGGGGAGCTGTTTTTT	CASSQASGHGELFF
NA	TRBV7-2	TRBJ2-7	NA	14	TGTGCCAGCAGCCCCCTGGAGGGGGGGTACGAGCAGTACTTC	CASSPLEGGYEQYF
TRBD1	TRBV29-1	TRBJ1-1	many	15	TGCAGCGTTGAGGGACAGTCCTATATGAACACTGAAGCTTTCTTT	CSVEGQSYMNTEAFF
NA	TRBV7-2	TRBJ2-5	NA	13	TGTGCCAGCAGCTTATGGGACGAAGAGACCCAGTACTTC	CASSLWDEETQYF
TRBD1	TRBV29-1	TRBJ1-1	once	12	TGCAGCGTTGCAGGCAGGGGGCATGAAGCTTTCTTT	CSVAGRGHEAFF
NA	TRBV2	TRBJ1-5	many	11	TGTGCCAGCAGGGGAGGCCAGCCCCAGCATTTT	CASRGGQPQHF
TRBD2	TRBV10-3	TRBJ2-2	NA	16	TGTGCCATCAGTGGCTCGGGCGGGAGAAGCACCGGGGAGCTGTTTTTT	CAISGSGGRSTGELFF
NA	TRBV7-9	TRBJ1-1	many	13	TGTGCCAGCAGCCCCTCCCGGGGCACTGAAGCTTTCTTT	CASSPSRGTEAFF
TRBD1	TRBV29-1	TRBJ1-5	NA	13	TGCAGTCCAGACAGGGGAGAAAATCAGCCCCAGCATTTT	CSPDRGENQPQHF
NA	TRBV7-9	TRBJ2-7	few	13	TGTGCCAGCAGCTTAAGCCAGACCTACGAGCAGTACTTC	CASSLSQTYEQYF
NA	TRBV10-3	TRBJ2-7	few	13	TGTGCCAGCCTGTCAACCGGGACCTACGAGCAGTACTTC	CASLSTGTYEQYF
TRBD1	TRBV7-8	TRBJ1-6	few	15	TGTGCCAGCAGCTCCGGACAGGGTGCTAATTCACCCCTCCACTTT	CASSSGQGANSPLHF
NA	TRBV19	TRBJ1-5	few	14	TGTGCCAGTACTGCGGACAGAATTAATCAGCCCCAGCATTTT	CASTADRINQPQHF
NA	TRBV9	TRBJ2-2	few	13	TGTGCCAGCAGCGTAGTAACCACCGGGGAGCTGTTTTTT	CASSVVTTGELFF
NA	TRBV29-1	TRBJ1-1	few	13	TGCAGCGTTGGGCAGGGCGGGAACACTGAAGCTTTCTTT	CSVGQGGNTEAFF
TRBD1	TRBV24-1	TRBJ1-2	NA	12	TGTGCCACCAGGGAGACAGGGGCTGGCTACACCTTC	CATRETGAGYTF